Reported below is one T cell receptor (beta chain). This sample was taken from a study of blood T cell repertoires in COVID-19. The protocol was immunoSEQ multiplex PCR, while the TCRdb copy is restricted to in-frame clones and leaves out a portion. This table has 90,000 to 120,000 clones, around 90% appearing once. This TCR was sampled from a man in his forties with active or convalescent COVID-19. Specimen: peripheral blood.

CDR3 amino acids: CAISESTGGSITGELFF. DNA of the CDR3: TGTGCCATCAGTGAGTCAACAGGGGGTTCTATCACCGGGGAGCTGTTTTTT. J is TRBJ2-2 and V is TRBV10-3, with 8 positions matching TRBD1. The CDR3 extends over 17 amino acids. V dropped 0 bases and J dropped 4; count of bases not matched to a gene: 7. CDR1 ENHRY and CDR2 SYGVKD come from the germline V gene.